Below are 6 T cell receptor beta chains sequenced from a single sample in a study of blood T cell repertoires in COVID-19. Sequenced by immunoSEQ multiplex PCR; TCRdb stores in-frame clones only, minus some. The data show 190,000 or so clones, around 92% seen once. The specimen was PBMCs or T cells enriched from blood (not recorded which). These receptor sequences come from a woman aged 18-35 years who had recovered from COVID-19.

V gene TRBV5-6 combines with J gene TRBJ1-5; TRBD1 aligns across 8 bases. The CDR3 contains 14 residues. Germline CDR1 and CDR2: SGHDT and YYEEEE. V trimming: 6 bases; J trimming: 5 bases; junction bases outside the gene matches: 7. The DNA for the CDR3 is TGTGCCAGCAACCGACAGGGGAGGGATCAGCCCCAGCATTTT. This gives the protein CASNRQGRDQPQHF. Looking up the rest from reference TRBV5-6 and TRBJ1-5 gives the full variable domain: DAGVTQSPTHLIKTRGQQVTLRCSPKSGHDTVSWYQQALGQGPQFIFQYYEEEERQRGNFPDRFSGHQFPNYSSELNVNALLLGDSALYLCASNRQGRDQPQHFGDGTRLSIL.

The rearrangement joins TRBV28 to TRBJ2-2; 7 nucleotides match TRBD1. V lost 6 bases and J lost 3; bases outside the gene matches: 10. The germline gives CDR1 MDHEN, CDR2 SYDVKM. CDR3 length: 16 residues. Written as DNA, the CDR3 is TGTGCCAGCAGAACAGGGGCGCCGTTATACACCGGGGAGCTGTTTTTT. Translated: CASRTGAPLYTGELFF.

The rearrangement links TRBV7-3 to TRBJ2-3, with 7 bases fitting TRBD2. V gave up 1 base and J gave up 1 base; unmatched junction bases: 8. This CDR3 is built from 17 residues. The germline CDR1 and CDR2 sequences are SGHTA and FQGTGA. Here the CDR3 DNA reads TGTGCCAGCAGCTTAAACGCAGGAGGGAGGGGCACAGATACGCAGTATTTT. Translation: CASSLNAGGRGTDTQYF.

This chain connects TRBV5-4 to TRBJ1-1, with D unresolved. Germline-derived CDR1 and CDR2 are SGHNT and YYREEE (reference sequence). CDR3 length equals 14 residues. V was clipped by 1 base and J by 0 bases, with 7 bases between them. CDR3 DNA sequence: TGTGCCAGCAGCTTGAACACCATGAACACTGAAGCTTTCTTT. This gives the protein CASSLNTMNTEAFF.

The gene calls are TRBV7-3 and TRBJ1-6, with D unresolved. The V gene's germline CDR1 is SGHTA and CDR2 FQGTGA. The CDR3 covers 13 residues. Trimming cost V 2 bases and J 9 bases, with 8 bases left between them. The DNA for the CDR3 is TGTGCCAGCAGCTTAGGTCGGGTTTCACCCCTCCACTTT. Residues: CASSLGRVSPLHF. Supplemented by reference TRBV7-3 and TRBJ1-6, the full variable domain reads GAGVSQTPSNKVTEKGKYVELRCDPISGHTALYWYRQSLGQGPEFLIYFQGTGAADDSGLPNDRFFAVRPEGSVSTLKIQRTERGDSAVYLCASSLGRVSPLHFGNGTRLTVT.

With regard to this clone: The same CDR3 also results from other DNA sequences found in this sample. The chain links TRBV10-3 to TRBJ1-2; 10 nucleotides agree with TRBD1. Germline V gene lookup returns CDR1 ENHRY and CDR2 SYGVKD. Trimming removed 0 bases from V and 5 bases from J; junction bases left unmatched: 0. This CDR3 region has 14 residues. For the CDR3, the DNA is TGTGCCATCAGTGAGTCGGGACAGGGGTATGGCTACACCTTC. This codes for CAISESGQGYGYTF.